These 30 T cell receptor beta chains originate from one sample sequenced in a study of shared clonotypes between healthy human individuals. It was CD45RO-negative cells, positively selected for CCR7, that made up naive CD8 cells, with terminally differentiated effector memory CD45RA+ cells excluded. Sequenced by immunoSEQ multiplex PCR; TCRdb stores in-frame clones only, minus some. This table has about 2 million clones, about 95% appearing once. The specimen sequenced was naive CD8+ T cells sorted from blood. These receptors originate from a man aged 18 to 35 in good health.

V and J are TRBV6-6 and TRBJ2-3, with D perhaps given as TRBD1 or TRBD2 (5 bases each). Trimming stripped 2 bases from V and 9 bases from J, with 12 bases between. Per germline, CDR1 MNHNY and CDR2 SVGAGI (reference sequence). This CDR3 comprises 13 residues. CDR3 nucleotides: TGTGCCAGCAGTTACGGGACGACGGAAACGCAGTATTTT. Protein: CASSYGTTETQYF.

The J gene is TRBJ2-3, the V gene TRBV30, with 9 bases that match TRBD2. From germline, CDR1 is GTSNPN and CDR2 SVGIG (reference sequence). The CDR3 consists of 15 residues. Trimming cost V 0 bases and J 6 bases; bases outside gene matches: 7. The CDR3 loop is CAWSVGASGEDTQYF. The CDR3 nucleotides read TGTGCCTGGAGTGTAGGGGCTAGCGGGGAGGATACGCAGTATTTT.

V is TRBV6-1 and J is TRBJ1-5; 8 bases fit TRBD1. The CDR3 is 18 residues long. Trimming at V came to 2 bases and at J to 0 bases, leaving 9 bases not matched to a gene. Germline CDR1 and CDR2: MNHNS and SASEGT. The CDR3 DNA is TGTGCCAGCAGTGAATTCGGGACAGGACCTTATAGCAATCAGCCCCAGCATTTT. Protein: CASSEFGTGPYSNQPQHF.

The chain joins TRBV27 to TRBJ1-1; D is ambiguous. Germline V gene data show CDR1 as MNHEY and CDR2 as SMNVEV (reference sequence). V lost 2 bases, J lost 1 base, and 11 bases lay in between. The CDR3 runs 15 residues. CDR3 sequence (DNA): TGTGCCAGCAGTTTAATGGGTACAGCGAACACTGAAGCTTTCTTT. Its protein is CASSLMGTANTEAFF.

A remark on this clone: Other DNA sequences in the sample encode the same CDR3. The chain is built from TRBV7-3 and TRBJ2-5; 11 bases map to TRBD1. Trimming took 2 bases from V and 1 from J; bases not matched to a gene: 0. This CDR3 comprises 15 residues. CDR1 is SGHTA and CDR2 is FQGTGA in the germline V gene. As DNA, the CDR3 is TGTGCCAGCAGCTTAGGGACAGGGGGCCAAGAGACCCAGTACTTC. Amino acids: CASSLGTGGQETQYF.

The gene calls are TRBV5-6 and TRBJ2-7; D unclear. Trimming stripped 0 bases from V and 1 base from J, with 8 bases between. From germline, CDR1 is SGHDT and CDR2 YYEEEE. This CDR3 is 14 amino acids long. This CDR3 is CASSLGERSYEQYF. The CDR3 DNA reads TGTGCCAGCAGCTTGGGAGAAAGGTCCTACGAGCAGTACTTC. The full variable domain, its missing parts supplied by reference TRBV5-6 and TRBJ2-7, is DAGVTQSPTHLIKTRGQQVTLRCSPKSGHDTVSWYQQALGQGPQFIFQYYEEEERQRGNFPDRFSGHQFPNYSSELNVNALLLGDSALYLCASSLGERSYEQYFGPGTRLTVT.

V gene TRBV4-3 combines with J gene TRBJ1-3; the match to TRBD1 covers 7 bases. Germline CDR1 LGHNA, CDR2 YSLEER. V dropped 1 base and J dropped 4; count of bases not matched to a gene: 4. The CDR3 contains 15 residues. The chain's CDR3 is CASSQGTGWGNTIYF. DNA for the CDR3: TGCGCCAGCAGCCAAGGGACAGGATGGGGAAACACCATATATTTT.

The chain recombines TRBV27 with TRBJ1-6, with no clear D. Looked up from germline, CDR1 is MNHEY and CDR2 is SMNVEV (reference sequence). Trimming left V 6 bases short and J 3 bases short, with 15 bases between. The CDR3 length is 16 residues. The CDR3 bases are TGTGCCAGCAGCCCCGGTGGTATCGGCTATAATTCACCCCTCCACTTT. Its translation is CASSPGGIGYNSPLHF.

The chain couples TRBV4-1 to TRBJ2-7; D is possibly TRBD2 (7 bases). Germline V CDR1 and CDR2: MGHRA, YSYEKL. The ends were cut back, 0 bases at V and 0 bases at J, with 18 bases in the middle. This CDR3 has 18 residues. The DNA for the CDR3 is TGCGCCAGCAGCCAAGATCCCCAGGGGACTATCTTCTCCTACGAGCAGTACTTC. Amino acids: CASSQDPQGTIFSYEQYF.

The chain carries TRBV13 and TRBJ2-1; 14 bases are shared with TRBD2. The CDR3 extends over 17 amino acids. The germline gives CDR1 PRHDT, CDR2 FYEKMQ (reference sequence). Losses at the gene ends were 4 bases for V and 5 bases for J; bases not matched to a gene: 7. The CDR3 is CASSSGLAGGLHNEQFF. CDR3 nucleotide sequence: TGTGCCAGCAGCTCCGGACTAGCGGGAGGACTGCACAATGAGCAGTTCTTC.

This chain joins TRBV2 and TRBJ2-7; 8 positions agree with TRBD2. The CDR3 loop spans 15 amino acids. The germline CDR1 and CDR2 sequences are SNHLY and FYNNEI. Trimming removed 1 base from V and 4 bases from J; junction bases left unmatched: 6. For the CDR3, the DNA is TGTGCCAGCAGTGAAGGTGTTAGCGGGACTTACGAGCAGTACTTC. Translation: CASSEGVSGTYEQYF.

V and J are TRBV9 and TRBJ2-7, with 8 bases that match TRBD2. The CDR3 has 14 amino acids. Germline trimming cut 6 bases from V and 3 bases from J; bases unmatched to any gene: 8. The germline CDR1 and CDR2 sequences are SGDLS and YYNGEE. The CDR3 loop is CASNRAGDDYEQYF. Here the CDR3 DNA reads TGTGCCAGCAACAGAGCGGGGGACGACTACGAGCAGTACTTC. The entire variable domain, with the rest obtained from reference TRBV9 and TRBJ2-7, is as follows: DSGVTQTPKHLITATGQRVTLRCSPRSGDLSVYWYQQSLDQGLQFLIQYYNGEERAKGNILERFSAQQFPDLHSELNLSSLELGDSALYFCASNRAGDDYEQYFGPGTRLTVT.

This clone was detected once. The J gene is TRBJ1-2, the V gene TRBV19, with D uncertain. This CDR3 is built from 12 residues. Germline assignment: CDR1 LNHDA and CDR2 SQIVND (reference sequence). The ends were cut back, 4 bases at V and 5 bases at J, with 8 bases in the middle. Here the CDR3 reads CASSSAAYGYTF. The CDR3, as DNA: TGTGCCAGTAGTAGCGCCGCGTATGGCTACACCTTC.

The chain couples TRBV6-4 to TRBJ2-3, with D possibly TRBD1 on 6 matching bases. Germline assignment: CDR1 MRHNA and CDR2 SNTAGT. The germline V and J ends were trimmed by 4 bases and 3 bases, with 11 bases remaining between them. The CDR3 is made up of 14 amino acids. CDR3 sequence reads: CASSVDSWTDTQYF. Here the CDR3 DNA reads TGTGCCAGCAGTGTGGACAGTTGGACAGATACGCAGTATTTT.

J is TRBJ2-6 and V is TRBV14, with D perhaps matching TRBD1 or TRBD2 (5 bases each). V gave up 1 base and J gave up 0 bases, with 13 bases separating them. The CDR3 consists of 18 residues. The V gene's germline CDR1 is SGHDN and CDR2 FVKESK. Written as DNA, the CDR3 is TGTGCCAGCAGCCAAGGAGTGGGGGACGGCTCTGGGGCCAACGTCCTGACTTTC. Amino acids: CASSQGVGDGSGANVLTF.

The chain has TRBV14 and TRBJ2-1; D is unclear. Germline V CDR1 and CDR2: SGHDN, FVKESK. The V end lost 4 bases, the J end lost 4 bases, and 11 bases lay between the germline ends. This CDR3 has 14 amino acids. In DNA form, the CDR3 reads TGTGCCAGCAGCCCCCCAAGCGTATACAATGAGCAGTTCTTC. Amino acids: CASSPPSVYNEQFF.

The chain couples TRBV4-3 to TRBJ1-1; TRBD1 agrees at 8 bases. The CDR3 has 12 amino acids. V trimming: 0 bases; J trimming: 12 bases; junction bases outside the gene matches: 3. Germline CDR1 is LGHNA and CDR2 is YSLEER. The DNA for the CDR3 is TGCGCCAGCAGCCAAGACCGACAGGGGACTTTCTTT. It translates to CASSQDRQGTFF.

The rearrangement uses TRBV11-3 and TRBJ1-2, with 7 bases identical to TRBD1. V lost 5 bases, J lost 8 bases, and 5 bases stayed unmatched. The CDR3 extends over 12 amino acids. In germline, CDR1 is SGHNT, CDR2 YENEEA. In nucleotides, the CDR3 is TGTGCCAGCAGCCGTACAGGGGAAGGCTACACCTTC. Encoded protein: CASSRTGEGYTF.

This chain links TRBV6-6 with TRBJ1-1, with TRBD1 as a possible D gene (5 bases). Germline-derived CDR1 and CDR2 are MNHNY and SVGAGI (reference sequence). The CDR3 has 12 amino acids. V lost 0 bases and J 12 bases, leaving 11 bases between the germline ends. The CDR3 sequence is CASSYSTVGPFF. The CDR3 nucleotides read TGTGCCAGCAGTTACTCGACAGTCGGGCCTTTCTTT.

The gene calls are TRBV11-2 and TRBJ2-7; 10 positions match TRBD2. Germline V gene lookup returns CDR1 SGHAT and CDR2 FQNNGV. Trimming removed 2 bases from V and 6 bases from J; junction bases left unmatched: 7. The CDR3 is 15 residues long. DNA of the CDR3: TGTGCCAGCAGCTTAAAAGCGGGGGGGTCGGCCGAGCAGTACTTC. It translates to CASSLKAGGSAEQYF.

With respect to this clone: Other DNA sequences from this sample encode an identical CDR3 as well. The J gene is TRBJ1-1, the V gene TRBV18; D might be TRBD1 (6 bases). V was clipped by 2 bases and J by 5 bases, with 12 bases between them. Germline V gives CDR1 KGHSH, CDR2 LQKENI. This CDR3 is 14 amino acids long. The CDR3 DNA reads as TGTGCCAGCTCACCAGCAGGGGCCGGTACTGAAGCTTTCTTT. This translates into CASSPAGAGTEAFF.

The rearrangement joins TRBV13 to TRBJ2-5; D tentatively reads TRBD1 or TRBD2 (7 bases each). Trimming pared 7 bases from V and 2 bases from J, leaving 20 bases between. Germline loops: CDR1 PRHDT, CDR2 FYEKMQ (reference sequence). This CDR3 region has 16 residues. The CDR3 loop reads CASTQGGAPFQETQYF. CDR3 sequence (DNA): TGTGCCAGCACCCAGGGGGGGGCCCCGTTTCAAGAGACCCAGTACTTC. The complete variable domain, with remaining parts taken from reference TRBV13 and TRBJ2-5, reads AAGVIQSPRHLIKEKRETATLKCYPIPRHDTVYWYQQGPGQDPQFLISFYEKMQSDKGSIPDRFSAQQFSDYHSELNMSSLELGDSALYFCASTQGGAPFQETQYFGPGTRLLVL.

The V gene is TRBV29-1, the J gene TRBJ2-1; 13 bases are a match to TRBD2. Losses at the gene ends were 6 bases for V and 8 bases for J; bases not matched to a gene: 7. Germline lookup yields CDR1 SQVTM and CDR2 ANQGSEA. The length of the CDR3 is 14 residues. The CDR3 sequence: CSVMGLAGIDEQFF. The CDR3 coding sequence is TGCAGCGTGATGGGACTAGCGGGAATCGATGAGCAGTTCTTC.

This sequence joins TRBV28 and TRBJ1-2; a possible D gene is TRBD1 (5 bases). Trimming pared 4 bases from V and 7 bases from J, leaving 10 bases between. CDR3 size: 12 residues. Per the germline V gene, CDR1 is MDHEN and CDR2 is SYDVKM. Here the CDR3 DNA reads TGTGCCAGCAGTTCCCAGGGTCCTGGCTACACCTTC. Translated, it gives CASSSQGPGYTF.

A note on this clone: Different DNA sequences within this sample yield the same CDR3. The V and J genes are TRBV7-6 and TRBJ1-1; unclear D gene. Germline V gene lookup returns CDR1 SGHVS and CDR2 FNYEAQ. V lost 0 bases and J 2 bases, leaving 7 bases between the germline ends. CDR3 length: 14 residues. Written as DNA, the CDR3 is TGTGCCAGCAGCTTAGCCGGGGTTAACACTGAAGCTTTCTTT. It encodes CASSLAGVNTEAFF. Based on the CDR3 plus reference TRBV7-6 and TRBJ1-1, the full variable domain is GAGVSQSPRYKVTKRGQDVALRCDPISGHVSLYWYRQALGQGPEFLTYFNYEAQQDKSGLPNDRFSAERPEGSISTLTIQRTEQRDSAMYRCASSLAGVNTEAFFGQGTRLTVV.

This clone has at least ten counts. The chain has TRBV5-6 and TRBJ1-1, with a tentative D call TRBD1 (5 bases). V was trimmed by 2 bases and J by 2 bases, leaving 7 bases between them. The germline V gene has CDR1 SGHDT and CDR2 YYEEEE. The CDR3 contains 13 residues. The CDR3 sequence: CASSLQENTEAFF. The DNA of the CDR3 is TGTGCCAGCAGCTTACAGGAAAACACTGAAGCTTTCTTT.

This sequence joins TRBV29-1 and TRBJ1-2, with TRBD1 matching 11 bases. The CDR3 extends over 13 amino acids. CDR1 is SQVTM and CDR2 is ANQGSEA in the germline V gene. V lost 2 bases and J lost 7; bases outside the gene matches: 3. CDR3 sequence reads: CSVEKDRGPGYTF. The CDR3 bases are TGCAGCGTTGAAAAGGACAGGGGGCCTGGCTACACCTTC.

This clone has only one observation. V is TRBV5-1 and J is TRBJ2-5, with a tentative D call TRBD2 (7 bases). This CDR3 region has 14 residues. V was cut by 3 bases and J by 4 bases, with 13 bases left in between. Germline-derived CDR1 and CDR2 are SGHRS and YFSETQ. The CDR3 reads CASSWEGGVETQYF. In nucleotides, the CDR3 is TGCGCCAGCAGCTGGGAGGGGGGTGTAGAGACCCAGTACTTC.

This chain joins TRBV5-4 and TRBJ1-2; the D gene is possibly TRBD1 (5 bases). CDR1 and CDR2 (germline): SGHNT, YYREEE (reference sequence). The length of the CDR3 is 13 residues. V was cut by 1 base and J by 4 bases, with 8 bases left in between. CDR3 in DNA: TGTGCCAGCAGCTTGCGGGGGGTCTATGGCTACACCTTC. This sequence encodes CASSLRGVYGYTF. The full variable domain, rest sourced from reference TRBV5-4 and TRBJ1-2, is ETGVTQSPTHLIKTRGQQVTLRCSSQSGHNTVSWYQQALGQGPQFIFQYYREEENGRGNFPPRFSGLQFPNYSSELNVNALELDDSALYLCASSLRGVYGYTFGSGTRLTVV.

This clone was detected a few times. The V and J genes are TRBV7-3 and TRBJ1-1, with 8 bases fitting TRBD1. Looked up from germline, CDR1 is SGHTA and CDR2 is FQGTGA. V shed 5 bases and J 1 base; nucleotides not matched to a gene: 3. CDR3 length: 14 residues. The CDR3 DNA reads as TGTGCCAGCAGCCGAGGGACAGGGAACACTGAAGCTTTCTTT. Its protein is CASSRGTGNTEAFF.